The text below deals with one T cell receptor (beta chain). This clone was detected a few times. No qualities accompany the bases; no much larger clone lies one base away. V loses 11 bases of germline sequence and J loses 1 base, and the interval between the two ends is 15 bases. The CDR3 measures 14 amino acids from cysteine to phenylalanine. Here the CDR3 DNA is all that survives: 42 bases in frame from base 1. CDR1 and CDR2, per the germline V gene (reference sequence), are LNHDA and SQIVND. For TCR profiling, total RNA from no fewer than 10,000 sorted tetramer+ CD8 T cells was reverse transcribed into cDNA. CDR3 regions were amplified by PCR with primers annealing to V and J regions, adding unique molecular identifiers to track templates. TCRalpha and TCRbeta chains were profiled using the immunoSEQ platform, including its sequencing and error-correction standards. The paper's data handling went like this. Clonal copy numbers were corrected for sequencing and PCR errors, and CDR3s were defined per IMGT conventions. Only productive rearrangements were analyzed, using immunoSEQ Analyzer versions 2.0 and 3.0, with gene-pairing frequencies processed further in Microsoft Excel. V-J pairings were visualized as Circos plots, and CDR3 motifs were found with MEME plus a custom motifSearch program. The OLGA algorithm was used to calculate the probability of generation of TCR sequences. Clonotypes found at both visits were termed persistent, clonotypes found only in the acute phase were termed nonpersistent, and clonotypes found only at convalescence were termed de novo. Any amino acid clonotype used by more than one donor was defined as a public TCR. In its TCRdb copy, this immuneACCESS table keeps in-frame sequences only and misses some clones. Where compared with another copy, unresolved V genes explain less than half of these, and the others have no known cause. V and J calls and clone size are as listed in that table; D and trimming were resolved from the DNA. For this sample the table gives some 6,600 clones, of which 20% to 30% were detected only once. The ten biggest clones cover 25% to 30% of the sample.

These data are taken from a study of blood T cell repertoires in acute mononucleosis (dated by TCRdb to 2020 to 2022). About the full investigation: Acute-phase samples, which represented the primary response, were collected within 2 weeks of symptom onset. In the acute phase, YVL-BR-specific cells accounted for a mean of about 2.1% of blood CD8 T cells, and GLC-BM-specific cells for a mean of roughly 1.1%. The mean EBV load in blood was approximately 4 log10 genome copies per million B cells during acute infection, compared with over 2 at convalescence.

The label giving this sample's time point can be read as: acute infectious mononucleosis, at clinical presentation within 2 weeks of symptom onset (visit 1). Over primary infection, the study followed CD8 T cell responses to two immunodominant EBV epitopes: BRLF1 109 (YVL-BR) and BMLF1 280 (GLC-BM). A positive serum heterophile antibody test and EBV viral capsid antigen-specific IgM indicated primary EBV infection. Total CD8 T cells were first enriched from PBMCs by magnetic positive selection (MACS). A FACSAria III was used to sort live CD3+ CD8+ tetramer+ cells to a purity above 95%. A PE-conjugated tetramer loaded with the BRLF1 109-117 peptide was used to sort the cells. After tetramer sorting, TCR repertoires of EBV epitope-specific CD8 T cells were deep-sequenced directly ex vivo at acute infection and at convalescence. The donors were three individuals between roughly 18 and 29 years old who had clinical acute infectious mononucleosis along with laboratory evidence of primary EBV infection. Heparinized peripheral blood was drawn at clinical presentation with mononucleosis symptoms and again about 6 months later. PBMCs were isolated by Ficoll-Paque density gradient centrifugation.

General study outcomes and caveats: The cohort comprised only a few donors, so group averages rested on very few individuals. The low acute-to-convalescent clonotype overlap might be partly explained by sampling error, because only a fraction of each donor's blood was analyzed. For BRLF1 (YVL-BR), a dominant role in TCR repertoire selection was played by TCRalpha CDR3 motifs, whereas only a minimal role was played by TCRbeta. Although only about 9% of unique acute clonotypes carried over into convalescence, these persisting clonotypes made up most of the response, and the remainder were seemingly replaced by new, diverse de novo clonotypes.

This TCR derives from a woman aged 18-29 years with infectious mononucleosis caused by EBV. Sequencing was performed on EBV YVL epitope tetramer+ CD8+ T cells sorted from PBMCs, taken during acute infectious mononucleosis. Per the publication, the cell subset or site label means: CD8 T cells binding a tetramer with EBV BRLF1 109-117 peptide (YVL-BR). Recombination connected TRBV19 to TRBJ2-1, with no confidently assigned D gene. The CDR3 region: CAWILGPSYNEQFF. The sequence in DNA is TGTGCCTGGATTCTAGGACCTTCCTACAATGAGCAGTTCTTC.